The 13 T cell receptor beta chains listed next were all sequenced from one sample in a study of T-cell memory formation after mild COVID-19. TCRdb itself ran the 5' RACE reads through MiXCR, one entry per CDR3 protein. The table has 400,000 or so distinct CDR3 sequences, under 25% seen once; the top ten hold around an eighth. The material sequenced was PBMCs or a T cell subset sorted from them (not recorded which). Every receptor here comes from an adult woman who had mild COVID-19 (a few samples of this study predate the infection). Cell type and time point are not known.

This sequence joins TRBV20-1 and TRBJ2-7, with TRBD2 identical over 14 bases. J gave up 4 bases and V 6 bases, and 14 bases lay outside the gene matches. This CDR3 is built from 17 residues. Germline CDR1 is DFQATT and CDR2 is SNEGSKA (reference sequence). In DNA, the CDR3 is TGCAGTGCGCCGGGACTAGCGGGAGAGCGGTTAAGGTACGAGCAGTACTTC. Amino acids: CSAPGLAGERLRYEQYF.

The table lists this clonotype with a few counts. The chain couples TRBV29-1 to TRBJ2-5; the D is unclear. V shed 4 bases and J shed 3 bases, with 9 bases lying between them. The V gene's germline CDR1 is SQVTM and CDR2 ANQGSEA. The CDR3 runs to 12 residues. CDR3 loop: CSVVEKKETQYF. The CDR3 coding sequence is TGCAGCGTTGTGGAGAAGAAAGAGACCCAGTACTTC.

The chain uses TRBV30 and TRBJ2-3; D ambiguous. Germline V lookup: CDR1 GTSNPN, CDR2 SVGIG (reference sequence). V gave up 3 bases and J gave up 6 bases, with 10 bases separating them. This CDR3 comprises 12 residues. CDR3 sequence (DNA): TGTGCCTGGAGCCGCCAGGCCGATACGCAGTATTTT. It encodes CAWSRQADTQYF.

The CDR3 DNA follows: TGCGCCAGCAGCCAAGATCCCCTGGGGATAGCTTCCAATGAGCAGTTCTTC. Protein product: CASSQDPLGIASNEQFF. The V gene is TRBV4-3, the J gene TRBJ2-1; D not resolved. V dropped 0 bases and J dropped 6 bases, with 18 bases sitting between them. The V gene's germline CDR1 is LGHNA and CDR2 YSLEER. The CDR3 covers 17 residues.

The J gene is TRBJ2-7, the V gene TRBV27; TRBD1 is a possible D gene (6 bases). The ends were cut back, 8 bases at V and 6 bases at J, with 17 bases in the middle. The CDR3 consists of 13 residues. Germline CDR1 is MNHEY and CDR2 is SMNVEV (reference sequence). DNA of the CDR3: TGTGCCAGCGTTTCACAGGGTTCGGTCGAGCAGTACTTC. It translates to CASVSQGSVEQYF.

The chain combines TRBV12-3 or TRBV12-4 with TRBJ2-1, with D maybe TRBD1 (6 bases). V gave up 4 bases and J gave up 8 bases, with 9 bases separating them. The CDR3 is made up of 12 amino acids. The CDR3 is CASSSYRDEQFF. The CDR3 nucleotides are TGTGCCAGCAGTTCCTACAGGGATGAGCAGTTCTTC.

The chain joins TRBV9 to TRBJ1-5, with D possibly being TRBD1 (6 bases). V lost 3 bases and J lost 6, with 10 bases in between. The CDR3 sequence is 13 residues long. Germline CDR1 is SGDLS and CDR2 is YYNGEE. The CDR3 sequence is CASSGGGLQPQHF. DNA of the CDR3: TGTGCCAGCAGCGGAGGGGGGCTTCAGCCCCAGCATTTT. Using reference TRBV9 and TRBJ1-5 for the parts outside the CDR3, the full variable domain is DSGVTQTPKHLITATGQRVTLRCSPRSGDLSVYWYQQSLDQGLQFLIQYYNGEERAKGNILERFSAQQFPDLHSELNLSSLELGDSALYFCASSGGGLQPQHFGDGTRLSIL.

The CDR3 is CASSFLGGWNTGELFF. The DNA for the CDR3 is TGTGCCAGCAGTTTCTTGGGGGGGTGGAACACCGGGGAGCTGTTTTTT. The chain is built from TRBV12-3 or TRBV12-4 and TRBJ2-2, with TRBD2 identical over 7 bases. With 3 bases clipped from V and 1 base from J, the junction kept 5 bases outside the gene matches. The CDR3 is made up of 16 amino acids.

The V call is TRBV27, the J call TRBJ2-1; 12 nucleotides align to TRBD2. Germline V gene lookup returns CDR1 MNHEY and CDR2 SMNVEV (reference sequence). V was pared by 1 base and J by 2 bases, with 9 bases of the junction left unmatched. The CDR3 totals 19 residues. CDR3 coding DNA: TGTGCCAGCAGTTTATGGGGACTAGCGGGCCAGCCTCCCTACAATGAGCAGTTCTTC. Protein sequence: CASSLWGLAGQPPYNEQFF.

The gene calls are TRBV12-3 or TRBV12-4 and TRBJ2-3; possibly TRBD1 for D (5 bases). The CDR3 loop spans 14 amino acids. V lost 6 bases and J 7 bases, leaving 17 bases between the germline ends. The CDR3 spells CASRGQILVNTQYF. The CDR3 DNA follows: TGTGCCAGCAGGGGGCAGATCCTCGTAAATACGCAGTATTTT.

This chain links TRBV19 with TRBJ2-2; D is undetermined. Germline CDR1 is LNHDA and CDR2 is SQIVND (reference sequence). The CDR3 has 14 amino acids. The V gene lost 9 bases and the J gene lost 3 bases, with 14 bases spanning the gap. CDR3 DNA: TGTGCCAGCCAGACCGACACCTACACCGGGGAGCTGTTTTTT. Its protein is CASQTDTYTGELFF.

V gene TRBV4-1 combines with J gene TRBJ1-2, with D perhaps TRBD1 (6 bases). From germline, CDR1 is MGHRA and CDR2 YSYEKL. This CDR3 comprises 15 residues. Trimming shortened V by 1 base and J by 8 bases, and 17 bases separated the two germline ends. As DNA, the CDR3 is TGCGCCAGCAGCCAAGTCCCCGGGGGCGACTTAGGCTACACCTTC. Translating it yields CASSQVPGGDLGYTF.

This clonotype was counted between two and nine times. V and J are TRBV7-6 and TRBJ2-6, with D possibly called TRBD1 or TRBD2 (5 bases each). The CDR3 sequence is 17 residues long. Germline V lookup: CDR1 SGHVS, CDR2 FNYEAQ. V lost 2 bases, J lost 2 bases, and 13 bases lay in between. In DNA form, the CDR3 reads TGTGCCAGCAGCTTAAGAGGGGTAAACACTGGGGCCAACGTCCTGACTTTC. Protein: CASSLRGVNTGANVLTF. The full variable domain, in which reference TRBV7-6 and TRBJ2-6 provide the parts outside the CDR3, is GAGVSQSPRYKVTKRGQDVALRCDPISGHVSLYWYRQALGQGPEFLTYFNYEAQQDKSGLPNDRFSAERPEGSISTLTIQRTEQRDSAMYRCASSLRGVNTGANVLTFGAGSRLTVL.